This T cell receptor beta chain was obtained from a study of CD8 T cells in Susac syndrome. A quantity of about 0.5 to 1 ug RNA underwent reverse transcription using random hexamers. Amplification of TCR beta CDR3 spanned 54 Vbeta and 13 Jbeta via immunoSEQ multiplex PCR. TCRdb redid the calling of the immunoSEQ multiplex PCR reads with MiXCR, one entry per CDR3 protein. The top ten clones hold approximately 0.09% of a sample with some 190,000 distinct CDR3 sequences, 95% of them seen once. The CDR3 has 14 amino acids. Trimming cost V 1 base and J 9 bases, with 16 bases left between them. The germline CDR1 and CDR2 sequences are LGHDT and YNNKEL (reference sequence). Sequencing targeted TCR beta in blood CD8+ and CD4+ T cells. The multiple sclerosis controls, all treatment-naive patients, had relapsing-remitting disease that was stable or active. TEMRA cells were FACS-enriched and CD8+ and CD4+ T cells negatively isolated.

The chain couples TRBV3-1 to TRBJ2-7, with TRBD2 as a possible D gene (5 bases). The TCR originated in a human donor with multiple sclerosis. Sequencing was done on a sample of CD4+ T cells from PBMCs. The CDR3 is CASSQVRNSAGQYF. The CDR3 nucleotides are TGTGCCAGCAGCCAAGTCAGGAACAGCGCGGGGCAGTACTTC.